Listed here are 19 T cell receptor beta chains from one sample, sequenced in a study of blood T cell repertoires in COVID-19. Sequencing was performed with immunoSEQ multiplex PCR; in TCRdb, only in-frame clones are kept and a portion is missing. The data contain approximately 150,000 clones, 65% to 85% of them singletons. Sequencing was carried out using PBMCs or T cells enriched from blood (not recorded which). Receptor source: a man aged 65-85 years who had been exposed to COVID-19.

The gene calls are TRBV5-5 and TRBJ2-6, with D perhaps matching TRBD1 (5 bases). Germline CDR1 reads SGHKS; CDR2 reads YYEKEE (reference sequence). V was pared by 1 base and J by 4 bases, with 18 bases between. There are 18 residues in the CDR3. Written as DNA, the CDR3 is TGTGCCAGCAGCTTGTTATCGTCTGGGGCTACCGGGGCCAACGTCCTGACTTTC. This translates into CASSLLSSGATGANVLTF.

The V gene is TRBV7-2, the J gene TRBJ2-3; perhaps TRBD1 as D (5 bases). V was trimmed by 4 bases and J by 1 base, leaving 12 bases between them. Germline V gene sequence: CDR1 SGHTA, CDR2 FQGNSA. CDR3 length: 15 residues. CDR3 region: CASSSQGSGTDTQYF. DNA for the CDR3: TGTGCCAGCAGCTCCCAGGGATCCGGCACAGATACGCAGTATTTT. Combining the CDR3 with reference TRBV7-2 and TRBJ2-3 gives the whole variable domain GAGVSQSPSNKVTEKGKDVELRCDPISGHTALYWYRQSLGQGLEFLIYFQGNSAPDKSGLPSDRFSAERTGGSVSTLTIQRTQQEDSAVYLCASSSQGSGTDTQYFGPGTRLTVL.

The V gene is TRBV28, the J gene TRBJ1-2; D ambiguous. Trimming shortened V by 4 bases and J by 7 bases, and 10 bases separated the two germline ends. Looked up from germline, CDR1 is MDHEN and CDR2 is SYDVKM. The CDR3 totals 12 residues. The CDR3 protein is CASSSVGTGYTF. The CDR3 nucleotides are TGTGCCAGCAGTTCTGTGGGCACTGGCTACACCTTC.

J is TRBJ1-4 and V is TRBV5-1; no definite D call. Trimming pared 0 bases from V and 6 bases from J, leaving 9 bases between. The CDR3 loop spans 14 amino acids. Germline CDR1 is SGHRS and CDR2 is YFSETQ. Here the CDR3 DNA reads TGCGCCAGCAGCTTGGTGCCAGAAGATGAAAAACTGTTTTTT. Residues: CASSLVPEDEKLFF. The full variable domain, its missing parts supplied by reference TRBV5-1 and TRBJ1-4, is KAGVTQTPRYLIKTRGQQVTLSCSPISGHRSVSWYQQTPGQGLQFLFEYFSETQRNKGNFPGRFSGRQFSNSRSEMNVSTLELGDSALYLCASSLVPEDEKLFFGSGTQLSVL.

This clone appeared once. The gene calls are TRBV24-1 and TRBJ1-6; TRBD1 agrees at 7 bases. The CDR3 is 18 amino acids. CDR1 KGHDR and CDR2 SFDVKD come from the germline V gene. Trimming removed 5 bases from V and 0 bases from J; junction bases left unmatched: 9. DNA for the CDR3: TGTGCCACCAGTGGGGGGACAGCCCTGAGCTCCTATAATTCACCCCTCCACTTT. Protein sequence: CATSGGTALSSYNSPLHF.

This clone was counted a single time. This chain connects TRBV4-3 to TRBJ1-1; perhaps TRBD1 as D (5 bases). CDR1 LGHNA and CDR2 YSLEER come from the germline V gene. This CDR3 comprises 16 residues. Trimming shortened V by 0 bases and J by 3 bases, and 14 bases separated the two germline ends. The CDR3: CASSQDTRGEDTEAFF. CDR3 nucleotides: TGCGCCAGCAGCCAAGATACACGGGGGGAGGACACTGAAGCTTTCTTT.

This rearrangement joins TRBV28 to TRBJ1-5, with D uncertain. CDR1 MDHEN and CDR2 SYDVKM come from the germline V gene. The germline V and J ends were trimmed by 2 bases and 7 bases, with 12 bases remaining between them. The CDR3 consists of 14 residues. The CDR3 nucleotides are TGTGCCAGCAGTTTAACGGCGGGTAGGCAGCCCCAGCATTTT. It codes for CASSLTAGRQPQHF.

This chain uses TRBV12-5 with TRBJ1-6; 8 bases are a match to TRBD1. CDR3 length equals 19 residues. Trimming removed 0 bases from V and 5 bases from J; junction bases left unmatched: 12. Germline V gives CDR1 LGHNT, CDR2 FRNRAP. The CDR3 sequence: CASGLVLGRQGTHNSPLHF. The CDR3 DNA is TGTGCTAGTGGTTTGGTACTAGGGAGACAGGGGACTCATAATTCACCCCTCCACTTT.

Here the CDR3 DNA reads TGTGCCAGCAGCTTGGGGACAGGAACGAATTCACCCCTCCACTTT. This sequence encodes CASSLGTGTNSPLHF. V gene TRBV11-2 combines with J gene TRBJ1-6, with 8 bases fitting TRBD1. The CDR3 is 15 amino acids. Germline trimming cut 3 bases from V and 7 bases from J; bases unmatched to any gene: 5. Germline V gene data show CDR1 as SGHAT and CDR2 as FQNNGV. Looking up the rest from reference TRBV11-2 and TRBJ1-6 gives the full variable domain: EAGVAQSPRYKIIEKRQSVAFWCNPISGHATLYWYQQILGQGPKLLIQFQNNGVVDDSQLPKDRFSAERLKGVDSTLKIQPAKLEDSAVYLCASSLGTGTNSPLHFGNGTRLTVT.

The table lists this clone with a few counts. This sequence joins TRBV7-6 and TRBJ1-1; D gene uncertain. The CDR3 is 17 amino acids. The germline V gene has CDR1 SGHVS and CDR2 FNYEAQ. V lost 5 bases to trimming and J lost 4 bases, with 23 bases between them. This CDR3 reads CASSPWASQNLPTEAFF. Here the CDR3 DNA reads TGTGCCAGCAGCCCGTGGGCCTCCCAGAACCTCCCCACTGAAGCTTTCTTT.

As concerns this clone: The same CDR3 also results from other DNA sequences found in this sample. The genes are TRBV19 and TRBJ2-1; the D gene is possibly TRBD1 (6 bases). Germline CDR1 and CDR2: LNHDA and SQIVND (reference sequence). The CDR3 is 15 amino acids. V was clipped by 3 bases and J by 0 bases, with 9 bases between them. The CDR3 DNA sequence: TGTGCCAGTAGTATCGGACAGAGCTCCTACAATGAGCAGTTCTTC. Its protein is CASSIGQSSYNEQFF.

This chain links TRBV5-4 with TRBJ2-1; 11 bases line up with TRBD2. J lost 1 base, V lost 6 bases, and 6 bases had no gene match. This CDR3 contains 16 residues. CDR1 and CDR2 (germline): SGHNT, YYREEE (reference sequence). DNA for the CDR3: TGTGCCAGCACCTCCGGGACTAGCGGTTCCTACAATGAGCAGTTCTTC. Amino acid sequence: CASTSGTSGSYNEQFF.

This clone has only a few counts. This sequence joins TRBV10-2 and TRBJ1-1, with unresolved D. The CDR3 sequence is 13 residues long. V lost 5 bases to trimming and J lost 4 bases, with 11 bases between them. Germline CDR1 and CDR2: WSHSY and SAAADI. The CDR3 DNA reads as TGCGCCAGCAGTCCGCGGACTGGCACTGAAGCTTTCTTT. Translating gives CASSPRTGTEAFF.

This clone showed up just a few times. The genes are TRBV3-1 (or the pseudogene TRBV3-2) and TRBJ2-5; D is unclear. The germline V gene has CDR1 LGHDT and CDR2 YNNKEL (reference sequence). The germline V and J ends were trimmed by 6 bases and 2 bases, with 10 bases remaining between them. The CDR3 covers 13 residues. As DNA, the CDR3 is TGTGCCAGCAGTATGACAATTCAAGAGACCCAGTACTTC. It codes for CASSMTIQETQYF.

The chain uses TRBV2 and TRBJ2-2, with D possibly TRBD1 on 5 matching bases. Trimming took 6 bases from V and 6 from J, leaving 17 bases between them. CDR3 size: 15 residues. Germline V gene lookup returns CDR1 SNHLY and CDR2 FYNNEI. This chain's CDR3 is CASRRQGPTAGELFF. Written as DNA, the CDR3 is TGTGCCAGCAGGAGGCAGGGCCCCACCGCCGGGGAGCTGTTTTTT.

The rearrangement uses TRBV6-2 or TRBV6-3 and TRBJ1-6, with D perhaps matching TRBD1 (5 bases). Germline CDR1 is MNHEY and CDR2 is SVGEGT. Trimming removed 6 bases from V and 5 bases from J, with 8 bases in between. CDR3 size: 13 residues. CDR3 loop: CASSATDNSPLHF. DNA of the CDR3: TGTGCCAGCAGCGCGACAGATAATTCACCCCTCCACTTT.

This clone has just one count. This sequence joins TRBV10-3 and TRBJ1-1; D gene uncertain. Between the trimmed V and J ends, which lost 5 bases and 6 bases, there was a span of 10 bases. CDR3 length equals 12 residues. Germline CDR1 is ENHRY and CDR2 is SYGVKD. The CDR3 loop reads CAISNIRAEAFF. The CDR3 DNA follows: TGTGCCATCAGTAACATACGGGCTGAAGCTTTCTTT.

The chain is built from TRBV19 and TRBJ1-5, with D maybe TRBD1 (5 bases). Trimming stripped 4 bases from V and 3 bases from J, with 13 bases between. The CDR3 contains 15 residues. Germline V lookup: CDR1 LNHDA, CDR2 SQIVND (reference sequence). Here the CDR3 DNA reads TGTGCCAGTAGTAGTGCGAAGGGGCCCAATCAGCCCCAGCATTTT. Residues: CASSSAKGPNQPQHF.

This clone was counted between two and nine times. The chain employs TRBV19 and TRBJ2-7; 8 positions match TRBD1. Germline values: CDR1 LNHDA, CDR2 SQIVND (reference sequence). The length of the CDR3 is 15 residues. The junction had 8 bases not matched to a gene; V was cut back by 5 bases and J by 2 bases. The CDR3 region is CASSPGTGHTYEQYF. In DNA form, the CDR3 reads TGTGCCAGTAGTCCCGGGACAGGTCACACCTACGAGCAGTACTTC.